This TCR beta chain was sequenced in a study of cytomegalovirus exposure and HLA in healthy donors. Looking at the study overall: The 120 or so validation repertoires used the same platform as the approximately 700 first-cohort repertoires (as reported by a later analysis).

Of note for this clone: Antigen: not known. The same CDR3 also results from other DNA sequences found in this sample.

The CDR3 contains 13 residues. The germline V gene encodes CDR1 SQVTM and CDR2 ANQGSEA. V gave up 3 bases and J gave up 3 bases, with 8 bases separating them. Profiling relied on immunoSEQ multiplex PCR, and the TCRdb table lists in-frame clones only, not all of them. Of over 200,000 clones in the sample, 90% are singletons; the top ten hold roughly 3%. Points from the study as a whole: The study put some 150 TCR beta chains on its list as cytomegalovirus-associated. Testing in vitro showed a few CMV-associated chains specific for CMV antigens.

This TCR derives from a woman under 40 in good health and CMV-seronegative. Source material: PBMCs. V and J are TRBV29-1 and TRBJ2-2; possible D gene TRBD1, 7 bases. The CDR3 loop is CSVDRGDTGELFF. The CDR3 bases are TGCAGCGTTGACAGGGGGGACACCGGGGAGCTGTTTTTT.